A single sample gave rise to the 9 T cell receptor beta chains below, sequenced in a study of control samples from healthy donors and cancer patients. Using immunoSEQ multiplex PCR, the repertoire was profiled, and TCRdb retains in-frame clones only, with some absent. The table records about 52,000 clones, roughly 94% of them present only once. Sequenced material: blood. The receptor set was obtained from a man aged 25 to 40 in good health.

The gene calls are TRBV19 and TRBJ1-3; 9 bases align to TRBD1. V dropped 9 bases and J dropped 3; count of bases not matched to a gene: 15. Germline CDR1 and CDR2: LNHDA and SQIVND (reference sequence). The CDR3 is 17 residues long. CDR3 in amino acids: CASGNLPGTGSGNTIYF. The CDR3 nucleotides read TGTGCCAGCGGAAACCTACCCGGGACAGGGAGTGGAAACACCATATATTTT.

The CDR3 protein is CASSLDSETQYF. Written as DNA, the CDR3 is TGTGCCAGCAGCTTAGATTCGGAGACCCAGTACTTC. V and J are TRBV11-3 and TRBJ2-5, with D unclear. This CDR3 region has 12 residues. Trimming pared 0 bases from V and 5 bases from J, leaving 4 bases between. Germline CDR1 and CDR2: SGHNT and YENEEA.

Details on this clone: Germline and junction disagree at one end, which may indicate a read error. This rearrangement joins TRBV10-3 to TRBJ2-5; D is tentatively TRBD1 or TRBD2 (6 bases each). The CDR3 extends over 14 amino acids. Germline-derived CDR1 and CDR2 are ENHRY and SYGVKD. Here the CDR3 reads CAVREDSLQETQYF. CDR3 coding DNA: TGTGCCGTCAGGGAGGACAGCCTCCAAGAGACCCAGTACTTC.

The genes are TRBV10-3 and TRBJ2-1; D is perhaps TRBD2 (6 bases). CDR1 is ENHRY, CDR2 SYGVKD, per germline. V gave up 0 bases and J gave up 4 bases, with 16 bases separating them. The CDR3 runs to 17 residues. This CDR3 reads CAISESGGVGFYNEQFF. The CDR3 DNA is TGTGCCATCAGTGAGTCTGGCGGGGTGGGGTTTTACAATGAGCAGTTCTTC.

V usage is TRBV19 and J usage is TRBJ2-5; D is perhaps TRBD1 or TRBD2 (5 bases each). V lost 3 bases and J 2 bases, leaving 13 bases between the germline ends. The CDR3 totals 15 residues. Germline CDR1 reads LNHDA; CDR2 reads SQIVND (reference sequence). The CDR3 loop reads CASSMFRGRQETQYF. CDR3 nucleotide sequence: TGTGCCAGTAGTATGTTTAGGGGACGGCAAGAGACCCAGTACTTC.

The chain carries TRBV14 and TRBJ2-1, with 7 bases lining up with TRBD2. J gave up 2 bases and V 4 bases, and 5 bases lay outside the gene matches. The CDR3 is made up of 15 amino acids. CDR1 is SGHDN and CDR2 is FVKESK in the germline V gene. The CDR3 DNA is TGTGCCAGCAGCCCGGGACTATCCCCCTACAATGAGCAGTTCTTC. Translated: CASSPGLSPYNEQFF.

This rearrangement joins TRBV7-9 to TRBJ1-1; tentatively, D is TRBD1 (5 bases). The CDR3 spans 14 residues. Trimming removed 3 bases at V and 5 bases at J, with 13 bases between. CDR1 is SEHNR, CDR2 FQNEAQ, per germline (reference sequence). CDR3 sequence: CASSLSRGGTEAFF. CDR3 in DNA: TGTGCCAGCAGCTTGAGTAGGGGCGGGACTGAAGCTTTCTTT.

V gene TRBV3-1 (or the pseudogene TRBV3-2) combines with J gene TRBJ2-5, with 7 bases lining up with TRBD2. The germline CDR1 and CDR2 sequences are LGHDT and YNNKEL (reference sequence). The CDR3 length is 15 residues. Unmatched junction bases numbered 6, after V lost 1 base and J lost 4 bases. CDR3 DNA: TGTGCCAGCAGCCAAGTCGGCGGGGGACGAGAGACCCAGTACTTC. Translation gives CASSQVGGGRETQYF.

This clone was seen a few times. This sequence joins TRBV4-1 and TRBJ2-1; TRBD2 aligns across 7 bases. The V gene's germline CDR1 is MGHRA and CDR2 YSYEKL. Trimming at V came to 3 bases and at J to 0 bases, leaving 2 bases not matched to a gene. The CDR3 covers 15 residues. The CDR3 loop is CASSQGGSSYNEQFF. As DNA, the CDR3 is TGCGCCAGCAGCCAGGGGGGGAGCTCCTACAATGAGCAGTTCTTC.